This T cell receptor beta chain is from a study of blood T cell repertoires in COVID-19. TCRdb keeps only in-frame clones here, not all; method: immunoSEQ multiplex PCR. The data contain some 150,000 clones, roughly 90% of them singletons. This clone showed up just once. Trimming shortened V by 1 base and J by 1 base, and 7 bases separated the two germline ends. The CDR3 runs to 14 residues. Germline V gene data show CDR1 as LGHNA and CDR2 as YSLEER. V is TRBV4-3 and J is TRBJ1-1; D gene uncertain. The source of this sequence is a woman in her sixties or seventies with COVID-19, enrolled during active disease. What was sequenced was peripheral blood. The CDR3 reads CASSQGYKNTEAFF. As DNA, the CDR3 is TGCGCCAGCAGCCAAGGTTACAAGAACACTGAAGCTTTCTTT.